The 26 T cell receptor beta chains presented below share a single source sample, sequenced in a study of T cell clones after liver transplantation (dated by TCRdb to the late 2010s). The receptor library was made with the immunoSEQ multiplex PCR assay. TCRdb limited this immuneACCESS table to in-frame rearrangements with V and J called. A share of clones is missing; checked studies link under half to unresolved V genes, and the rest is unexplained. The table for this sample lists roughly 15,000 clones; about nine tenths of them were counted only once. The top ten hold 48% of the sample. What the time point label conveys for this sample: pre-transplant. Sequenced material: CD8+ T cells from blood, taken before liver transplant. The receptors derive from a human donor who received a liver transplant.

This clone occurred once. The chain has TRBV25-1 and TRBJ1-2; 7 positions match TRBD1. Trimming cost V 2 bases and J 0 bases; bases outside gene matches: 6. The CDR3 consists of 16 residues. CDR1 is MGHDK and CDR2 is SYGVNS in the germline V gene. CDR3 region: CASSERDSVPNYGYTF. The CDR3 DNA reads TGTGCCAGCAGTGAAAGGGACAGCGTACCTAACTATGGCTACACCTTC.

The CDR3 region has the DNA TGTGCCAGCAGCGCCCGGGACAACTCCTACGAGCAGTACTTC. Its translation is CASSARDNSYEQYF. This chain joins TRBV9 and TRBJ2-7; tentatively, D is TRBD1 (6 bases). In germline, CDR1 is SGDLS, CDR2 YYNGEE. The CDR3 is 14 amino acids. V was pared by 3 bases and J by 0 bases, with 10 bases between.

J is TRBJ2-7 and V is TRBV7-9; D is possibly TRBD1 or TRBD2 (5 bases each). V lost 5 bases, J lost 7 bases, and 15 bases lay in between. The CDR3 has 13 residues. Germline V lookup: CDR1 SEHNR, CDR2 FQNEAQ (reference sequence). Written as DNA, the CDR3 is TGTGCCAGCAGCGGGGACGCGCGAAGAGAGCAGTACTTC. It yields the protein CASSGDARREQYF.

The chain has TRBV28 and TRBJ2-1; TRBD1 or TRBD2 may be the D gene (6 bases each). Germline-derived CDR1 and CDR2 are MDHEN and SYDVKM. The CDR3 covers 16 residues. V lost 4 bases and J 10 bases, leaving 23 bases between the germline ends. The CDR3, as DNA: TGTGCCAGCAGTTCCCATCCCAGGGGTCAGGAGGGAGAGCAGTTCTTC. This gives the protein CASSSHPRGQEGEQFF.

The chain employs TRBV2 and TRBJ2-6; no reliable D call. This CDR3 comprises 17 residues. CDR1 SNHLY and CDR2 FYNNEI come from the germline V gene. The V end lost 7 bases, the J end lost 0 bases, and 16 bases lay between the germline ends. This CDR3 reads CASISLGPLSGANVLTF. The CDR3 DNA reads TGTGCCAGCATCTCCTTGGGCCCTCTCTCTGGGGCCAACGTCCTGACTTTC.

This clone is medium-sized. The rearrangement links TRBV7-9 to TRBJ2-7; D possibly corresponds to TRBD2 (6 bases). CDR1 SEHNR and CDR2 FQNEAQ come from the germline V gene (reference sequence). Trimming removed 1 base from V and 1 base from J, with 20 bases in between. The CDR3 has 18 amino acids. DNA for the CDR3: TGTGCCAGCAGCTTAGGGGGCGGAGAGGGAGGCCCATCCTACGAGCAGTACTTC. Encoded protein: CASSLGGGEGGPSYEQYF. The complete variable domain, with remaining parts taken from reference TRBV7-9 and TRBJ2-7, reads DTGVSQNPRHKITKRGQNVTFRCDPISEHNRLYWYRQTLGQGPEFLTYFQNEAQLEKSRLLSDRFSAERPKGSFSTLEIQRTEQGDSAMYLCASSLGGGEGGPSYEQYFGPGTRLTVT.

This clone came up once. The V and J genes are TRBV2 and TRBJ2-1; D ambiguous. This CDR3 has 14 residues. Germline loops: CDR1 SNHLY, CDR2 FYNNEI. Trimming cost V 2 bases and J 13 bases, with 18 bases left between them. In DNA, the CDR3 is TGTGCCAGCAGTGAAAGTCTAAGGGCGGAACCTCAGTTCTTC. This translates into CASSESLRAEPQFF.

The chain links TRBV15 to TRBJ2-3, with D possibly being TRBD1 (5 bases). The germline gives CDR1 LNHNV, CDR2 YYDKDF (reference sequence). V lost 5 bases, J lost 2 bases, and 14 bases lay in between. CDR3 length: 15 amino acids. The CDR3: CATSGTLGPTDTQYF. CDR3 bases: TGTGCCACCAGCGGAACCCTGGGGCCCACAGATACGCAGTATTTT. Complete variable domain (other parts from reference TRBV15 and TRBJ2-3): DAMVIQNPRYQVTQFGKPVTLSCSQTLNHNVMYWYQQKSSQAPKLLFHYYDKDFNNEADTPDNFQSRRPNTSFCFLDIRSPGLGDTAMYLCATSGTLGPTDTQYFGPGTRLTVL.

This rearrangement joins TRBV27 to TRBJ1-5, with D unresolved. Germline V gene sequence: CDR1 MNHEY, CDR2 SMNVEV (reference sequence). The CDR3 runs 12 residues. Trimming removed 5 bases from V and 7 bases from J, with 9 bases in between. In DNA form, the CDR3 reads TGTGCCAGCAGTCCCCCCGGACAGCCCCAGCATTTT. Encoded protein: CASSPPGQPQHF.

The V and J genes are TRBV9 and TRBJ2-3; tentatively, D is TRBD2 (6 bases). In germline, CDR1 is SGDLS, CDR2 YYNGEE. Trimming took 7 bases from V and 3 from J, leaving 12 bases between them. The CDR3 runs 13 residues. The CDR3, as DNA: TGTGCCAGCGGCCGCGGAGGGACAGATACGCAGTATTTT. Encoded protein: CASGRGGTDTQYF.

V gene TRBV4-3 combines with J gene TRBJ2-1, with TRBD1 matching over 8 bases. There are 16 residues in the CDR3. The V segment lost 6 bases and the J segment 0 bases; nucleotides outside the gene matches: 7. The germline V gene encodes CDR1 LGHNA and CDR2 YSLEER. The CDR3 region has the DNA TGCGCCAGCAGGGCACAGGGGGTAGGCTCCTACAATGAGCAGTTCTTC. This gives the protein CASRAQGVGSYNEQFF.

The V and J genes are TRBV6-5 and TRBJ1-1; D is unclear. Germline V CDR1 and CDR2: MNHEY, SVGAGI. V lost 2 bases, J lost 1 base, and 5 bases lay in between. There are 13 residues in the CDR3. DNA of the CDR3: TGTGCCAGCAGTTACATTGGGAACACTGAAGCTTTCTTT. This codes for CASSYIGNTEAFF.

This chain joins TRBV5-6 and TRBJ1-2; D gene uncertain. The CDR3 spans 18 residues. The germline V gene encodes CDR1 SGHDT and CDR2 YYEEEE. V was trimmed by 4 bases and J by 0 bases, leaving 22 bases between them. The chain's CDR3 is CASSPRIGGREANYGYTF. Written as DNA, the CDR3 is TGTGCCAGCAGCCCCAGGATTGGAGGGAGGGAAGCTAACTATGGCTACACCTTC.

V and J are TRBV10-3 and TRBJ2-2; maybe TRBD1 (6 bases). Germline CDR1 and CDR2: ENHRY and SYGVKD. The V and J ends lost 2 bases and 8 bases respectively, with 18 bases between them. CDR3 length equals 16 residues. The CDR3 sequence is CAISEPGDSMPGELFF. Written as DNA, the CDR3 is TGTGCCATCAGTGAGCCAGGGGATTCGATGCCAGGGGAGCTGTTTTTT.

The chain uses TRBV13 and TRBJ2-1; D might be TRBD2 (6 bases). There are 15 residues in the CDR3. V was shortened by 5 bases and J by 9 bases, with 20 bases between the two germline ends. CDR1 is PRHDT and CDR2 is FYEKMQ in the germline V gene (reference sequence). Here the CDR3 DNA reads TGTGCCAGCAGCAGCCGGGACGGAGGGGAAATTGAGCAGTTCTTC. Translating gives CASSSRDGGEIEQFF.

For the CDR3, the DNA is TGTGCCAGCAGTGAAGTTGGAGGGGGCTATGGGGCCAACGTCCTGACTTTC. It codes for CASSEVGGGYGANVLTF. The chain carries TRBV2 and TRBJ2-6; perhaps TRBD1 as D (7 bases). V was shortened by 1 base and J by 3 bases, with 13 bases between the two germline ends. The CDR3 is made up of 17 amino acids. Germline V gives CDR1 SNHLY, CDR2 FYNNEI.

J is TRBJ1-1 and V is TRBV27; D gene unclear. Germline V gives CDR1 MNHEY, CDR2 SMNVEV (reference sequence). The CDR3 totals 14 residues. With 6 bases removed from V and 6 bases from J, the gap between germline ends came to 17 bases. CDR3 sequence: CASSPTGSRAEAFF. CDR3 in DNA: TGTGCCAGCAGCCCGACGGGGTCGAGGGCTGAAGCTTTCTTT.

The chain employs TRBV13 and TRBJ2-5, with 11 bases matching TRBD1. Germline CDR1 PRHDT, CDR2 FYEKMQ (reference sequence). The CDR3 totals 18 residues. Trimming at V came to 5 bases and at J to 5 bases, leaving 16 bases not matched to a gene. The CDR3 sequence: CASSASGQGVATWETQYF. CDR3 nucleotides: TGTGCCAGCAGCGCCTCGGGACAGGGGGTGGCTACTTGGGAGACCCAGTACTTC.

The rearrangement uses TRBV6-6 and TRBJ2-7, with D possibly being TRBD1 (5 bases). Per germline, CDR1 MNHNY and CDR2 SVGAGI (reference sequence). Deletions cut 5 bases from V and 3 bases from J, with 8 bases between. The CDR3 sequence is 12 residues long. CDR3 sequence: CASSLGDYEQYF. DNA for the CDR3: TGTGCCAGCAGTCTAGGGGACTACGAGCAGTACTTC.

This clone showed up just once. The genes are TRBV27 and TRBJ2-1; possibly TRBD1 or TRBD2 for D (7 bases each). With 2 bases removed from V and 6 bases from J, the gap between germline ends came to 11 bases. The length of the CDR3 is 14 residues. Germline assignment: CDR1 MNHEY and CDR2 SMNVEV (reference sequence). CDR3 in amino acids: CASSLSRGGNEQFF. The CDR3, as DNA: TGTGCCAGCAGTTTAAGCAGGGGGGGCAATGAGCAGTTCTTC.

The chain carries TRBV5-8 and TRBJ2-7; D is ambiguous. The CDR3 contains 15 residues. Trimming removed 2 bases from V and 1 base from J, with 13 bases in between. Per the germline V gene, CDR1 is SGHTS and CDR2 is YDEGEE. The CDR3 reads CASSLSARLSYEQYF. The DNA of the CDR3 is TGTGCCAGCAGCTTATCGGCCAGGTTATCCTACGAGCAGTACTTC.

The chain combines TRBV29-1 with TRBJ2-3, with D perhaps given as TRBD1 or TRBD2 (5 bases each). The CDR3 contains 12 residues. Trimming stripped 6 bases from V and 1 base from J, with 8 bases between. Germline-derived CDR1 and CDR2 are SQVTM and ANQGSEA. CDR3 nucleotide sequence: TGCAGCGTAGTGGGGGGCACAGATACGCAGTATTTT. The encoded protein is CSVVGGTDTQYF.

The chain combines TRBV7-2 with TRBJ2-3, with 9 bases that match TRBD2. Germline trimming cut 5 bases from V and 2 bases from J; bases unmatched to any gene: 14. The germline V gene encodes CDR1 SGHTA and CDR2 FQGNSA. The CDR3 length is 18 residues. The CDR3 loop reads CASSPRTSAYLDTDTQYF. The DNA for the CDR3 is TGTGCCAGCAGCCCCCGGACTAGCGCTTATCTCGACACAGATACGCAGTATTTT.

The chain has TRBV11-2 and TRBJ2-1; D is uncertain. The CDR3 is made up of 16 amino acids. Trimming stripped 5 bases from V and 1 base from J, with 15 bases between. The V gene's germline CDR1 is SGHAT and CDR2 FQNNGV. CDR3 in DNA: TGTGCCAGCAGCCCTAGGGTCCTAAATTCCTACAATGAGCAGTTCTTC. It is translated as CASSPRVLNSYNEQFF.

The chain couples TRBV7-9 to TRBJ2-3; D call uncertain. CDR3 size: 15 residues. Per the germline V gene, CDR1 is SEHNR and CDR2 is FQNEAQ (reference sequence). V lost 5 bases to trimming and J lost 0 bases, with 12 bases between them. The CDR3 DNA sequence: TGTGCCAGCAGCCGGACGGAATCTAGCACAGATACGCAGTATTTT. The encoded protein is CASSRTESSTDTQYF.

This clone was detected only once. The chain couples TRBV6-1 to TRBJ2-7; D is unclear. Per germline, CDR1 MNHNS and CDR2 SASEGT. The ends were cut back, 2 bases at V and 7 bases at J, with 18 bases in the middle. The CDR3 spans 15 residues. The CDR3 DNA follows: TGTGCCAGCAGTGAACCACCGGGTCGTTCTGGGGAGCAGTACTTC. This gives the protein CASSEPPGRSGEQYF.